The 30 T cell receptor beta chains below all came from one sample that was sequenced in a study of cytomegalovirus exposure and HLA in healthy donors. In the PCR, 60 Vbeta and 13 Jbeta primers were used. Sequencing was performed with immunoSEQ multiplex PCR; in TCRdb, only in-frame clones are kept and a portion is missing. The sample contains around 140,000 clones, approximately 90% of which appear only once. The sequencing input was PBMCs. Every receptor here comes from a woman aged 25 to 45 in good health and CMV-seronegative.

This CDR3 is CASSLGGTAIPRENTIYF. As DNA, the CDR3 is TGCGCCAGCAGCTTGGGAGGGACAGCAATTCCTAGGGAGAACACCATATATTTT. The V call is TRBV5-1, the J call TRBJ1-3, with 7 bases fitting TRBD1. The CDR3 runs to 18 residues. Germline V gene data show CDR1 as SGHRS and CDR2 as YFSETQ. Germline trimming cut 0 bases from V and 7 bases from J; bases unmatched to any gene: 16.

The rearrangement joins TRBV7-2 to TRBJ2-3; possible D gene TRBD1, 6 bases. The CDR3 consists of 13 residues. Germline CDR1 is SGHTA and CDR2 is FQGNSA. Between the trimmed V and J ends, which lost 8 bases and 1 base, there was a span of 10 bases. This chain's CDR3 is CASGAGGTDTQYF. In DNA, the CDR3 is TGTGCCAGCGGGGCAGGGGGCACAGATACGCAGTATTTT.

This chain connects TRBV5-6 to TRBJ2-7; D remains unclear. Germline lookup yields CDR1 SGHDT and CDR2 YYEEEE. The CDR3 spans 14 residues. Trimming shortened V by 0 bases and J by 4 bases, and 11 bases separated the two germline ends. The CDR3: CASSLAPGRYEQYF. Here the CDR3 DNA reads TGTGCCAGCAGCTTGGCCCCGGGTAGATACGAGCAGTACTTC.

The chain is built from TRBV7-9 and TRBJ2-5; D might be TRBD1 (5 bases). Germline CDR1 SEHNR, CDR2 FQNEAQ (reference sequence). This CDR3 region has 13 residues. Trimming took off 2 bases at V and 5 bases at J, with 9 bases between the two ends. CDR3 DNA: TGTGCCAGCAGCTTAATGGGGCCGGAGACCCAGTACTTC. Translation: CASSLMGPETQYF.

The chain recombines TRBV28 with TRBJ1-4, with D possibly being TRBD1 (5 bases). V lost 5 bases to trimming and J lost 6 bases, with 16 bases between them. The CDR3 consists of 15 residues. Germline CDR1 and CDR2: MDHEN and SYDVKM. This CDR3 reads CASSLTPEGHEKLFF. The CDR3 nucleotides are TGTGCCAGCAGTCTGACGCCGGAGGGGCATGAAAAACTGTTTTTT.

This chain links TRBV7-6 with TRBJ1-6; D is perhaps TRBD1 (5 bases). The germline CDR1 and CDR2 sequences are SGHVS and FNYEAQ. V was shortened by 5 bases and J by 0 bases, with 14 bases between the two germline ends. The CDR3 contains 17 residues. CDR3 DNA sequence: TGTGCCAGCAGCGCGGGGCAGAGGGGCTCCTATAATTCACCCCTCCACTTT. Encoded protein: CASSAGQRGSYNSPLHF.

The chain couples TRBV28 to TRBJ2-2, with D possibly TRBD2 on 5 matching bases. This CDR3 is 20 amino acids long. Trimming removed 1 base at V and 1 base at J, with 22 bases between. Per the germline V gene, CDR1 is MDHEN and CDR2 is SYDVKM. The CDR3: CASSLFPADFGGLNTGELFF. The CDR3 bases are TGTGCCAGCAGTTTATTCCCTGCGGATTTTGGAGGCCTGAACACCGGGGAGCTGTTTTTT.

The chain carries TRBV7-2 and TRBJ1-2; D gene unclear. The CDR3 has 13 amino acids. The ends were cut back, 5 bases at V and 3 bases at J, with 10 bases in the middle. The germline V gene has CDR1 SGHTA and CDR2 FQGNSA. This chain's CDR3 is CASSRYEDYGYTF. The CDR3, as DNA: TGTGCCAGCAGCCGTTACGAGGACTATGGCTACACCTTC.

V gene TRBV11-2 combines with J gene TRBJ1-1, with D hard to call. The length of the CDR3 is 14 residues. CDR1 SGHAT and CDR2 FQNNGV come from the germline V gene. Deletions cut 4 bases from V and 0 bases from J, with 9 bases between. The CDR3 nucleotides are TGTGCCAGCAGCTCTCAGGCGATGAACACTGAAGCTTTCTTT. Its protein is CASSSQAMNTEAFF. Variable domain in full (rest from reference TRBV11-2 and TRBJ1-1): EAGVAQSPRYKIIEKRQSVAFWCNPISGHATLYWYQQILGQGPKLLIQFQNNGVVDDSQLPKDRFSAERLKGVDSTLKIQPAKLEDSAVYLCASSSQAMNTEAFFGQGTRLTVV.

This chain links TRBV19 with TRBJ1-6; 7 nucleotides match TRBD1. The germline CDR1 and CDR2 sequences are LNHDA and SQIVND (reference sequence). The CDR3 runs to 15 residues. The V gene end was trimmed by 6 bases and the J gene end by 9 bases; junction bases not matched to a gene: 11. The CDR3 region has the DNA TGTGCCAGTAGCCCTCCAGGGGGATTTATTTCACCCCTCCACTTT. It is translated as CASSPPGGFISPLHF.

J is TRBJ2-7 and V is TRBV28; 15 bases are a match to TRBD2. The CDR3 runs to 18 residues. V shed 5 bases and J 0 bases; nucleotides not matched to a gene: 8. Per the germline V gene, CDR1 is MDHEN and CDR2 is SYDVKM. The CDR3 sequence: CASSRPGTSGGFSYEQYF. The CDR3 region has the DNA TGTGCCAGCAGTCGTCCCGGGACTAGCGGGGGGTTCTCCTACGAGCAGTACTTC.

The V gene is TRBV5-5, the J gene TRBJ2-3; 10 nucleotides agree with TRBD1. V dropped 4 bases and J dropped 2; count of bases not matched to a gene: 4. The germline CDR1 and CDR2 sequences are SGHKS and YYEKEE (reference sequence). CDR3 length: 15 amino acids. CDR3 loop: CASSRGTGDTDTQYF. The CDR3 nucleotides are TGTGCCAGCAGCCGGGGGACAGGGGACACAGATACGCAGTATTTT.

This clone occurred once. The V and J genes are TRBV7-9 and TRBJ2-7; 7 nucleotides agree with TRBD2. After removal of 5 bases from V and 3 bases from J, the junction contained 10 bases not matched to a gene. This CDR3 spans 15 amino acids. Germline CDR1 reads SEHNR; CDR2 reads FQNEAQ (reference sequence). CDR3 nucleotide sequence: TGTGCCAGCAGCCAGTTTGGGGGGGGTGTCTACGAGCAGTACTTC. Amino acid sequence: CASSQFGGGVYEQYF.

The V call is TRBV28, the J call TRBJ1-5; D unresolved. The germline V gene has CDR1 MDHEN and CDR2 SYDVKM. Trimming left V 3 bases short and J 9 bases short, with 6 bases between. This CDR3 is built from 11 residues. CDR3 in DNA: TGTGCCAGCAGTTTCGGTCGGCCCCAGCATTTT. This codes for CASSFGRPQHF.

Note on this clone: Distinct nucleotide sequences in the sample also encode this CDR3. The chain is built from TRBV4-1 and TRBJ1-5; 7 positions match TRBD1. V lost 4 bases to trimming and J lost 2 bases; unmatched junction nucleotides: 2. The CDR3 contains 14 residues. Germline CDR1 is MGHRA and CDR2 is YSYEKL. The CDR3 here is CASSRGTGNQPQHF. Here the CDR3 DNA reads TGCGCCAGCAGCCGAGGGACAGGCAATCAGCCCCAGCATTTT.

The chain recombines TRBV6-5 with TRBJ2-7, with TRBD2 identical over 11 bases. This CDR3 has 15 residues. V was pared by 0 bases and J by 2 bases, with 0 bases of the junction left unmatched. The germline V gene has CDR1 MNHEY and CDR2 SVGAGI. The CDR3 loop is CASSYSSGRAYEQYF. In DNA, the CDR3 is TGTGCCAGCAGTTACTCTAGCGGGAGGGCCTACGAGCAGTACTTC.

This chain connects TRBV28 to TRBJ2-7; 8 bases align to TRBD1. Germline CDR1 reads MDHEN; CDR2 reads SYDVKM. Trimming cost V 2 bases and J 6 bases; bases outside gene matches: 9. The CDR3 runs 15 residues. CDR3 nucleotides: TGTGCCAGCAGTTTAGCAGGGGGCTTTATTTTCGAGCAGTACTTC. Its translation is CASSLAGGFIFEQYF.

This sequence joins TRBV27 and TRBJ2-5; possible D gene TRBD2, 7 bases. Gene TRBJ2-7 matches the end of the DNA better, so the J call may be wrong. The CDR3 extends over 16 amino acids. The germline gives CDR1 MNHEY, CDR2 SMNVEV (reference sequence). Here the CDR3 DNA reads TGTGCCAGCAGTTTAGTGGAGGGGGACTACTTCGCCGAGCAGTACTTC. This sequence encodes CASSLVEGDYFAEQYF.

This clone was seen just once. This chain joins TRBV7-3 and TRBJ2-1, with 8 bases that match TRBD2. The CDR3 consists of 12 residues. Germline V gives CDR1 SGHTA, CDR2 FQGTGA. J gave up 10 bases and V 4 bases, and 3 bases lay outside the gene matches. The chain's CDR3 is CASSSIAGEQFF. CDR3 bases: TGTGCCAGCAGCTCCATAGCGGGGGAGCAGTTCTTC. The full variable domain, rest sourced from reference TRBV7-3 and TRBJ2-1, is GAGVSQTPSNKVTEKGKYVELRCDPISGHTALYWYRQSLGQGPEFLIYFQGTGAADDSGLPNDRFFAVRPEGSVSTLKIQRTERGDSAVYLCASSSIAGEQFFGPGTRLTVL.

The CDR3 loop reads CATSRAPPERDDEQFF. CDR3 bases: TGTGCCACCAGCAGAGCCCCCCCTGAGCGGGATGATGAGCAGTTCTTC. This chain links TRBV15 with TRBJ2-1; the match to TRBD2 covers 7 bases. The CDR3 is 16 amino acids. Germline V gene data show CDR1 as LNHNV and CDR2 as YYDKDF (reference sequence). Trimming cost V 1 base and J 8 bases; bases outside gene matches: 11. Variable domain in full (rest from reference TRBV15 and TRBJ2-1): DAMVIQNPRYQVTQFGKPVTLSCSQTLNHNVMYWYQQKSSQAPKLLFHYYDKDFNNEADTPDNFQSRRPNTSFCFLDIRSPGLGDTAMYLCATSRAPPERDDEQFFGPGTRLTVL.

The chain is built from TRBV7-2 and TRBJ1-2; D is unclear. CDR3 length: 14 amino acids. Germline V CDR1 and CDR2: SGHTA, FQGNSA. The V end lost 0 bases, the J end lost 2 bases, and 7 bases lay between the germline ends. CDR3 loop: CASSLAYRNYGYTF. The DNA of the CDR3 is TGTGCCAGCAGCTTAGCCTACAGAAACTATGGCTACACCTTC.

The chain combines TRBV6-1 with TRBJ2-5, with D perhaps matching TRBD1 (5 bases). Trimming pared 2 bases from V and 4 bases from J, leaving 11 bases between. The germline V gene encodes CDR1 MNHNS and CDR2 SASEGT. CDR3 length: 14 residues. The DNA of the CDR3 is TGTGCCAGCAGTGAAAGGGGTAGGGGAGAGACCCAGTACTTC. Protein sequence: CASSERGRGETQYF.

The chain couples TRBV6-5 to TRBJ2-1, with TRBD2 matching over 8 bases. Germline-derived CDR1 and CDR2 are MNHEY and SVGAGI. The CDR3 loop spans 15 amino acids. Trimming at V came to 2 bases and at J to 4 bases, leaving 4 bases not matched to a gene. This chain's CDR3 is CASSYAGGLYNEQFF. CDR3 DNA: TGTGCCAGCAGTTACGCGGGGGGCTTATACAATGAGCAGTTCTTC.

The chain carries TRBV27 and TRBJ1-5; D may be TRBD1 (5 bases). The CDR3 sequence is 15 residues long. Trimming left V 1 base short and J 3 bases short, with 10 bases between. Germline values: CDR1 MNHEY, CDR2 SMNVEV (reference sequence). CDR3 amino acids: CASSLWGVNNQPQHF. The CDR3 nucleotides are TGTGCCAGCAGTTTATGGGGGGTAAACAATCAGCCCCAGCATTTT.

This clone was recorded a few times. The chain has TRBV25-1 and TRBJ1-1, with D possibly matching TRBD1 (5 bases). V was trimmed by 8 bases and J by 1 base, leaving 11 bases between them. Germline assignment: CDR1 MGHDK and CDR2 SYGVNS. The CDR3 extends over 13 amino acids. For the CDR3, the DNA is TGTGCCAGCCGGGAGGGGAAGAACACTGAAGCTTTCTTT. Its protein product is CASREGKNTEAFF.

This chain uses TRBV5-4 with TRBJ2-1; 9 bases map to TRBD2. V lost 4 bases and J lost 4; bases outside the gene matches: 6. This CDR3 region has 15 residues. CDR1 is SGHNT and CDR2 is YYREEE in the germline V gene (reference sequence). DNA for the CDR3: TGTGCCAGCAGCGTCGGGACTAGCAGTTACAATGAGCAGTTCTTC. This gives the protein CASSVGTSSYNEQFF. Using reference TRBV5-4 and TRBJ2-1 for the parts outside the CDR3, the full variable domain is ETGVTQSPTHLIKTRGQQVTLRCSSQSGHNTVSWYQQALGQGPQFIFQYYREEENGRGNFPPRFSGLQFPNYSSELNVNALELDDSALYLCASSVGTSSYNEQFFGPGTRLTVL.

This clone was seen only a few times. V is TRBV4-3 and J is TRBJ2-3; TRBD2 matches at 14 bases. This CDR3 contains 16 residues. CDR1 is LGHNA, CDR2 YSLEER, per germline. With 4 bases clipped from V and 4 bases from J, the junction kept 4 bases outside the gene matches. The CDR3 reads CASSPGLAGAPDTQYF. The CDR3 nucleotides read TGCGCCAGCAGCCCGGGACTAGCGGGGGCCCCAGATACGCAGTATTTT.

The chain combines TRBV28 with TRBJ1-2, with 10 bases identical to TRBD1. Germline V gene lookup returns CDR1 MDHEN and CDR2 SYDVKM. After removal of 5 bases from V and 5 bases from J, the junction contained 8 bases not matched to a gene. The CDR3 is 15 residues long. The CDR3 DNA sequence: TGTGCCAGCAGTCCGATGACAGGGGGCGCGTATGGCTACACCTTC. It is translated as CASSPMTGGAYGYTF.

CDR3 in amino acids: CASREETQYF. CDR3 bases: TGTGCCAGCAGGGAGGAGACCCAGTACTTC. This sequence joins TRBV2 and TRBJ2-5; D not certain. CDR1 and CDR2 from the germline V gene are SNHLY and FYNNEI. The V and J ends lost 6 bases and 5 bases respectively, with 4 bases between them. The CDR3 contains 10 residues.

V is TRBV30 and J is TRBJ1-4; D remains ambiguous. V shed 8 bases and J shed 2 bases, with 12 bases lying between them. The CDR3 covers 13 residues. Germline V gene lookup returns CDR1 GTSNPN and CDR2 SVGIG (reference sequence). The CDR3 loop is CAGEGSTNEKLFF. The DNA for the CDR3 is TGTGCCGGAGAGGGCAGTACTAATGAAAAACTGTTTTTT.